Shown below are 8 T cell receptor beta chains from a single sample sequenced in a study of shared clonotypes between healthy human individuals. The method was immunoSEQ multiplex PCR; TCRdb's version includes in-frame clones alone and lacks a portion of them. The sample carries 2 million to 2.5 million clones, around 95% recorded once. Specimen: naive CD4+ T cells sorted from blood. Subset in this sample: CD45RA+ positively selected. All receptors derive from a young man in good health.

The chain recombines TRBV4-3 with TRBJ2-7; tentative D call: TRBD2 (5 bases). The CDR3 totals 14 residues. Looked up from germline, CDR1 is LGHNA and CDR2 is YSLEER. V lost 1 base and J lost 7, with 14 bases in between. CDR3: CASSQAEFPGEQYF. The CDR3 coding sequence is TGCGCCAGCAGCCAAGCAGAGTTCCCGGGAGAGCAGTACTTC.

The chain couples TRBV5-1 to TRBJ1-6, with unresolved D. V was cut by 0 bases and J by 7 bases, with 11 bases left in between. The V gene's germline CDR1 is SGHRS and CDR2 YFSETQ. This CDR3 contains 15 residues. In nucleotides, the CDR3 is TGCGCCAGCAGCTTGGGGCAGGCGGTAAATTCACCCCTCCACTTT. Protein: CASSLGQAVNSPLHF.

The J gene is TRBJ2-3, the V gene TRBV9; D tentatively reads TRBD1 or TRBD2 (5 bases each). Trimming shortened V by 0 bases and J by 2 bases, and 10 bases separated the two germline ends. In germline, CDR1 is SGDLS, CDR2 YYNGEE. The CDR3 covers 15 residues. The CDR3 DNA reads TGTGCCAGCAGCGTAGAGGGGAGAACCACAGATACGCAGTATTTT. This encodes CASSVEGRTTDTQYF.

The rearrangement uses TRBV7-2 and TRBJ2-7, with D maybe TRBD2 (6 bases). Germline V lookup: CDR1 SGHTA, CDR2 FQGNSA. V lost 5 bases and J lost 3, with 14 bases in between. This CDR3 has 14 amino acids. The CDR3 nucleotides read TGTGCCAGCAGCCACGAGGCGGGAATCTACGAGCAGTACTTC. Translating gives CASSHEAGIYEQYF.

The J gene is TRBJ1-6, the V gene TRBV6-6; D is perhaps TRBD1 (5 bases). The CDR3 covers 12 residues. CDR1 MNHNY and CDR2 SVGAGI come from the germline V gene (reference sequence). With 10 bases removed from V and 7 bases from J, the gap between germline ends came to 11 bases. CDR3 sequence reads: CAIDSPNSPLHF. Written as DNA, the CDR3 is TGTGCCATCGACAGTCCAAATTCACCCCTCCACTTT.

V and J are TRBV7-2 and TRBJ1-2; 8 positions agree with TRBD1. Unmatched junction bases numbered 11, after V lost 3 bases and J lost 8 bases. The CDR3 covers 15 residues. Germline V gives CDR1 SGHTA, CDR2 FQGNSA. The chain's CDR3 is CASSFPTGVLGGYTF. The CDR3 nucleotides read TGTGCCAGCAGCTTCCCGACAGGGGTACTCGGCGGCTACACCTTC.

This clone was seen only once. The chain joins TRBV7-2 to TRBJ2-1; perhaps D is TRBD1 or TRBD2 (5 bases each). Deletions cut 5 bases from V and 7 bases from J, with 21 bases between. Germline V gene data show CDR1 as SGHTA and CDR2 as FQGNSA. CDR3 size: 16 residues. The CDR3, as DNA: TGTGCCAGCAGCCCATCGGGACGTCTCTCTTTTAATGAGCAGTTCTTC. Translation: CASSPSGRLSFNEQFF.

The chain carries TRBV7-9 and TRBJ1-2; D gene ambiguous. The V end lost 8 bases, the J end lost 8 bases, and 24 bases lay between the germline ends. Germline-derived CDR1 and CDR2 are SEHNR and FQNEAQ (reference sequence). The CDR3 covers 15 residues. CDR3: CASEQASLGIGGYTF. The CDR3 region has the DNA TGTGCCAGCGAGCAAGCCTCACTCGGGATTGGGGGCTACACCTTC.